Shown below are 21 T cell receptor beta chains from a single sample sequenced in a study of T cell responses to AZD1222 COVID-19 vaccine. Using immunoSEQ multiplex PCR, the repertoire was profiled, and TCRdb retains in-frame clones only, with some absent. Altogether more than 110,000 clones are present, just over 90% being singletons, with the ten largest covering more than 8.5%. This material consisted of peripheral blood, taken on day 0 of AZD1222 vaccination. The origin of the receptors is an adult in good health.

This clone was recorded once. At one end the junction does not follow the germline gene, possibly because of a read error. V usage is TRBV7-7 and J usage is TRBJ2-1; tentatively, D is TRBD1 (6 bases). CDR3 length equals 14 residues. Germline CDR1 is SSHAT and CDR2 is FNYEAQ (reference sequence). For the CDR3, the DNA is TGTGCTAGCAGCTTAGCGCTAGGGGGTAATGAGCAGTTCTTC. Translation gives CASSLALGGNEQFF.

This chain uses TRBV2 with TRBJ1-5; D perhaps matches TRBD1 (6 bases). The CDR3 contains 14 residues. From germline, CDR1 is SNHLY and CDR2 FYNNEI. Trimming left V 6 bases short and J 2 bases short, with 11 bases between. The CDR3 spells CASRIEGGNQPQHF. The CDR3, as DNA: TGTGCCAGCAGGATAGAGGGGGGCAATCAGCCCCAGCATTTT.

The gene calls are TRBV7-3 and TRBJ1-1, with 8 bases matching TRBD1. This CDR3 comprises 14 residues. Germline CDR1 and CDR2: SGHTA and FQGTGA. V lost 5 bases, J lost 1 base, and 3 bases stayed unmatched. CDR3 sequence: CASSTGTGNTEAFF. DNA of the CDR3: TGTGCCAGCAGCACCGGGACAGGGAACACTGAAGCTTTCTTT. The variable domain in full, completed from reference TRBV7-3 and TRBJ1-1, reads GAGVSQTPSNKVTEKGKYVELRCDPISGHTALYWYRQSLGQGPEFLIYFQGTGAADDSGLPNDRFFAVRPEGSVSTLKIQRTERGDSAVYLCASSTGTGNTEAFFGQGTRLTVV.

This chain's CDR3 is CASSLESIRSGANVLTF. As DNA, the CDR3 is TGTGCCAGCAGCTTGGAGTCTATAAGATCTGGGGCCAACGTCCTGACTTTC. V gene TRBV7-9 combines with J gene TRBJ2-6, with D uncertain. CDR1 is SEHNR, CDR2 FQNEAQ, per germline (reference sequence). There are 17 residues in the CDR3. V lost 3 bases and J 1 base, leaving 13 bases between the germline ends. The full variable domain, with the rest looked up from reference TRBV7-9 and TRBJ2-6, is DTGVSQNPRHKITKRGQNVTFRCDPISEHNRLYWYRQTLGQGPEFLTYFQNEAQLEKSRLLSDRFSAERPKGSFSTLEIQRTEQGDSAMYLCASSLESIRSGANVLTFGAGSRLTVL.

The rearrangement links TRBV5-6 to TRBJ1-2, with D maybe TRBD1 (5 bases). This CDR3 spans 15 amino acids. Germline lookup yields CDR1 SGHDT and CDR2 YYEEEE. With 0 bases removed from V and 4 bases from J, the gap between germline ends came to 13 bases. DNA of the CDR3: TGTGCCAGCAGCTTGGGAAGGGGAGCGATCTATGGCTACACCTTC. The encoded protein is CASSLGRGAIYGYTF. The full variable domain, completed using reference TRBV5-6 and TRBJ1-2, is DAGVTQSPTHLIKTRGQQVTLRCSPKSGHDTVSWYQQALGQGPQFIFQYYEEEERQRGNFPDRFSGHQFPNYSSELNVNALLLGDSALYLCASSLGRGAIYGYTFGSGTRLTVV.

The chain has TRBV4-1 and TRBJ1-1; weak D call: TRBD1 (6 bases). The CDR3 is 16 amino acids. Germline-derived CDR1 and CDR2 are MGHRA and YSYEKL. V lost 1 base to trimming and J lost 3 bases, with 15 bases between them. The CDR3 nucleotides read TGCGCCAGCAGCCAAGTGGCAGGGGTTGGTCACACTGAAGCTTTCTTT. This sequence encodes CASSQVAGVGHTEAFF.

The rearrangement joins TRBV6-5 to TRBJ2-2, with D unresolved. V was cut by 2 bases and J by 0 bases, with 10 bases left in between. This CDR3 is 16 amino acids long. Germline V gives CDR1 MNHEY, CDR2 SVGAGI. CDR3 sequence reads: CASSYLRSANTGELFF. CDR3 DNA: TGTGCCAGCAGTTACCTCAGATCCGCGAACACCGGGGAGCTGTTTTTT.

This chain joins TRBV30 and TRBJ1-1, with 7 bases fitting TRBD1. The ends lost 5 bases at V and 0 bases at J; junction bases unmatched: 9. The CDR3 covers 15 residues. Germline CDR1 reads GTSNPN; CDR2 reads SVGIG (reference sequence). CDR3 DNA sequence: TGTGCCTGGGCCGAACTACAGGGGATGAACACTGAAGCTTTCTTT. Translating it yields CAWAELQGMNTEAFF.

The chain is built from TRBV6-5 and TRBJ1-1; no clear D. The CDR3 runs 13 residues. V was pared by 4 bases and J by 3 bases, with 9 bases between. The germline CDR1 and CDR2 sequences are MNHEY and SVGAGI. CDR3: CASSLHRDTEAFF. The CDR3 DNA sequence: TGTGCCAGCAGTTTGCACCGTGACACTGAAGCTTTCTTT.

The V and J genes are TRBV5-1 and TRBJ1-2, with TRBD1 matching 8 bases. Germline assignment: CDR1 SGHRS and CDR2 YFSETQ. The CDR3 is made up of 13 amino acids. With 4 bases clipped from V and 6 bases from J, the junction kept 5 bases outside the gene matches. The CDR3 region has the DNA TGCGCCAGCAGCCTGGGACAGGTGGATGGCTACACCTTC. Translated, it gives CASSLGQVDGYTF.

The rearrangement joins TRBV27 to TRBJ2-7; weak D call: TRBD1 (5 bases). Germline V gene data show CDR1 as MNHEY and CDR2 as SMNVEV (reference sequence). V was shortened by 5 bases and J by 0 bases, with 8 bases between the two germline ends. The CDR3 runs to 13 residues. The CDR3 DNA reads TGTGCCAGCAGTCTGACAGACTCCTACGAGCAGTACTTC. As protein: CASSLTDSYEQYF.

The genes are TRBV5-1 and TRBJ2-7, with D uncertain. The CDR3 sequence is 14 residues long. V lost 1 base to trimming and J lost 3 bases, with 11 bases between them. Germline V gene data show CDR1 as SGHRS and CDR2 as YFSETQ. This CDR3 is CASSLSQIGYEQYF. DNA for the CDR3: TGCGCCAGCAGCTTGTCTCAAATAGGCTACGAGCAGTACTTC.

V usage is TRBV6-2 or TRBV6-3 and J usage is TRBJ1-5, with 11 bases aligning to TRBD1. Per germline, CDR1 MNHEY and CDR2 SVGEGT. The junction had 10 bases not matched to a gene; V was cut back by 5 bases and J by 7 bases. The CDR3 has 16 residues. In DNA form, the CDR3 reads TGTGCCAGCAGTCGGGACAGGGGGTCAGGATTGCAGCCCCAGCATTTT. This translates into CASSRDRGSGLQPQHF.

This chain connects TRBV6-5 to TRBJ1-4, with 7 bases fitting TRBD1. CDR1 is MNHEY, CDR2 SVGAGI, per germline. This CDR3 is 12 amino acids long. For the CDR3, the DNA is TGTGCGACGAGACAGGGAGGCGAAAAACTGTTTTTT. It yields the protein CATRQGGEKLFF.

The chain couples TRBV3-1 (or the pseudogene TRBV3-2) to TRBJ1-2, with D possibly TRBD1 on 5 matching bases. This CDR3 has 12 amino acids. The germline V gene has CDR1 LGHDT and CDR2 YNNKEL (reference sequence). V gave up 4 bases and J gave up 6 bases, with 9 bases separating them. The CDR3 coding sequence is TGTGCCAGCAGCCCAGGACATCATGGCTACACCTTC. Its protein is CASSPGHHGYTF.

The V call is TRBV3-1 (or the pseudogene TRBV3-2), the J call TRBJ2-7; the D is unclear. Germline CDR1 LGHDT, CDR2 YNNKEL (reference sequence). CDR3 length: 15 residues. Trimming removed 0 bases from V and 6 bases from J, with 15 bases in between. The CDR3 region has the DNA TGTGCCAGCAGCCAAGATTATCCCCGGATGGGCGAGCAGTACTTC. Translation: CASSQDYPRMGEQYF.

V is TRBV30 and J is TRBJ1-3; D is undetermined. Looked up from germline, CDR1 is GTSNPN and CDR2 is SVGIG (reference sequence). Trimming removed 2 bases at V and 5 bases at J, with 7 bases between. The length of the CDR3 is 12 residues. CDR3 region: CAWSLTRNTIYF. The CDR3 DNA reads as TGTGCCTGGAGTTTAACCAGAAACACCATATATTTT.

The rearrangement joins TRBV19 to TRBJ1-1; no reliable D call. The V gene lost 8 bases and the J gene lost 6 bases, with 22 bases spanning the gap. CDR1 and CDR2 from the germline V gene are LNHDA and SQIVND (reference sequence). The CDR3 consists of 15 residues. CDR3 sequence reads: CASSRLEGASPEAFF. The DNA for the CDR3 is TGTGCCAGTTCCCGACTCGAGGGCGCGAGTCCTGAAGCTTTCTTT.

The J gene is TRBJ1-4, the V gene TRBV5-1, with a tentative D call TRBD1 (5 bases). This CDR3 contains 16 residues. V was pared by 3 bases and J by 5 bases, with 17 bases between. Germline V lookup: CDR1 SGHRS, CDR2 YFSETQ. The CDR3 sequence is CASSSMHGAQNEKLFF. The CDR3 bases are TGCGCCAGCAGCTCGATGCATGGGGCCCAAAATGAAAAACTGTTTTTT.

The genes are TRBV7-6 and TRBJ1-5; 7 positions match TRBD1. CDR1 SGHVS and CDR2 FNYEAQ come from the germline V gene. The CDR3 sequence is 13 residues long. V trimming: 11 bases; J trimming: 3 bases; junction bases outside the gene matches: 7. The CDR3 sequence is CAVGTDYNQPQHF. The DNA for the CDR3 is TGTGCCGTTGGGACAGACTACAATCAGCCCCAGCATTTT.

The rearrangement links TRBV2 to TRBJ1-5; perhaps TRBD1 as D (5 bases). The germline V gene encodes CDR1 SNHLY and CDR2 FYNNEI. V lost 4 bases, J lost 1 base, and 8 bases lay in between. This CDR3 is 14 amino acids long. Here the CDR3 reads CASSVDKSNQPQHF. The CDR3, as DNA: TGTGCCAGCAGTGTGGACAAGAGCAATCAGCCCCAGCATTTT.